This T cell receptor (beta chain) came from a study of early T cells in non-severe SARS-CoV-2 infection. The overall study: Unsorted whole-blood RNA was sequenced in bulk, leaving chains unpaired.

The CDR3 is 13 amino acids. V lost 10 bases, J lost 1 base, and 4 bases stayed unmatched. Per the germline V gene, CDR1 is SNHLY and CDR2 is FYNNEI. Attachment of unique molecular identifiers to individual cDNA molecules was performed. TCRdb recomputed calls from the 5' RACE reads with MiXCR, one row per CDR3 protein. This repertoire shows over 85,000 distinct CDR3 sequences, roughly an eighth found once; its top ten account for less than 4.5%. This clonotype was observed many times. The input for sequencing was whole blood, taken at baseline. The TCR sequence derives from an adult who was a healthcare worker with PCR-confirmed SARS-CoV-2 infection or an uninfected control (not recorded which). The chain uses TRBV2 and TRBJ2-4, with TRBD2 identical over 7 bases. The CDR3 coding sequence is TGTGCCAAAAGCGGGGCCGCCAAAAACATTCAGTACTTC. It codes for CAKSGAAKNIQYF.